This TCR beta chain emerged from a study of T cells after posttransplantation cyclophosphamide. General study results and limits: Donor-recipient repertoire similarity was low at 1-2 months, rising over year one.

In regard to this clone: Its antigen is still unknown.

Clones were sequenced by immunoSEQ multiplex PCR, and TCRdb holds only the in-frame ones, with some missing. Among about 16,000 clones, 94% were seen once, and the ten largest hold 0.27%. This CDR3 has 13 residues. Germline V gene lookup returns CDR1 SNHLY and CDR2 FYNNEI. Trimming left V 4 bases short and J 7 bases short, with 11 bases between. Cells defined as naive were viable CD3+CD4+ or CD3+CD8+ and CCR7+CD45RA+CD45RO-CD95-CD27+CD28+. The sequencing input was naive CD4+ T cells sorted from blood. This chain uses TRBV2 with TRBJ1-5; no clear D. The receptor's source is a woman in her fifties or sixties in good health and a related stem cell transplant donor. CDR3 in amino acids: CASSVRVVQPQHF. The CDR3 DNA reads TGTGCCAGCAGTGTTCGGGTGGTACAGCCCCAGCATTTT.